This T cell receptor (beta chain) was observed in a study of vaccination effects on CD4 cells after COVID-19. Comment on this clone: Antigen: not known.

Using immunoSEQ multiplex PCR, the repertoire was profiled, and TCRdb retains in-frame clones only, with some absent. The sample gives tens of thousands of clones, approximately 78% of which show up once; around 30% is in the top ten. Viral peptide pools were used in the ViraFEST assay to expand antigen-specific CD4+ T cells, and sequencing came afterward. Culture lasted 10 days before CD4+ T cell isolation. PCR showed that the person got SARS-CoV-2 infection at some point between March and December 2020. V gave up 7 bases and J gave up 7 bases, with 16 bases separating them. The CDR3 length is 14 residues. Germline V CDR1 and CDR2: LGHNA, YSLEER. The study, taken as a whole, reports: The study found that post-vaccine spike-reactive clones in convalescents were mainly new vaccine-induced clones.

The specimen comprised CD4+ T cells from PBMCs cultured with a peptide pool, sampled before COVID-19 vaccination. The receptor comes from a human donor who had a prior SARS-CoV-2 infection. V is TRBV4-3 and J is TRBJ2-2, with D perhaps TRBD1 or TRBD2 (5 bases each). For the CDR3, the DNA is TGCGCCAGCACCTCCGGGACCCAGGGCGGGGAGCTGTTTTTT. This translates into CASTSGTQGGELFF.